This TCR beta chain was observed in a study of shared clonotypes between healthy human individuals. With V trimmed by 5 bases and J by 5 bases, 6 bases remained unmatched. The CDR3 spans 14 residues. CDR1 is MNHEY, CDR2 SMNVEV, per germline (reference sequence). On this clone: The antigen is unknown. This same CDR3 is encoded by further DNA sequences in the sample.

In the naive CD8 group, cells lacked CD45RO and were positively selected for CCR7, so terminally differentiated effector memory CD45RA+ cells were left out. Sequencing used immunoSEQ multiplex PCR; TCRdb keeps in-frame clones, though not all of them. Of millions of clones listed, roughly 91% are singletons. Broader study findings: The study sampled only blood, and tissue repertoires likely differ. Among the subsets, naive ones generally showed larger estimated richness than memory ones.

This chain joins TRBV27 and TRBJ1-5, with 7 bases matching TRBD1. The sample comprised naive CD8+ T cells from PBMCs. The sequence derives from a man in his late teens or twenties in good health. Some clones in this sample may be carry-over from other donors' samples. CDR3 loop: CASSPRQGDQPQHF. CDR3 bases: TGTGCCAGCAGTCCCCGACAGGGCGATCAGCCCCAGCATTTT.